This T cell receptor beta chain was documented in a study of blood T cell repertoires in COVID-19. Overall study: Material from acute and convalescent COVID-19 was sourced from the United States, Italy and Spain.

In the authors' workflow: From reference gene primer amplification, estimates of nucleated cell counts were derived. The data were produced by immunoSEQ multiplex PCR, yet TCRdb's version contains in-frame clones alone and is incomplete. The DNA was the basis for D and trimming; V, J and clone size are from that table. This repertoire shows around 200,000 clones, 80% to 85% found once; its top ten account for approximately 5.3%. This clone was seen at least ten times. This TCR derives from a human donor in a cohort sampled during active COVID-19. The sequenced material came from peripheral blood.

The CDR3 DNA is TGTGCCACCAGCAGAGTTCGGGAGGGGGCCTACAATGAGCAGTTCTTC. Protein: CATSRVREGAYNEQFF. V usage is TRBV15 and J usage is TRBJ2-1; 8 bases agree with TRBD2. From germline, CDR1 is LNHNV and CDR2 YYDKDF (reference sequence). Unmatched junction bases numbered 4, after V lost 1 base and J lost 2 bases. CDR3 length: 16 amino acids.